Below, one TCR beta chain is given with its context. Its antigen is unidentified. These data belong to a study of graft-versus-host responses after intestinal transplantation. Overall study context: In this cohort, recipients had multivisceral, liver-intestinal, or isolated intestinal transplants. Uniformly, recipients were administered anti-thymocyte globulin induction with subsequent tacrolimus and steroids for around three years. Overall study results and limits: High graft-versus-host to host-versus-graft clonal ratios were seen in allografts of patients with graft-donor T cell macrochimerism. Maximum circulating GvH clone levels tracked with early post-transplant HvG decreases.

The trim removed 3 bases at V and 1 base at J, leaving 13 bases unmatched. This CDR3 comprises 20 residues. Germline CDR1 is LNHDA and CDR2 is SQIVND (reference sequence). Data came from immunoSEQ multiplex PCR; TCRdb stores just in-frame clones and leaves some out. Seen here are 21,000 or so clones, roughly 89% observed once, and the top ten hold 5% to 6.5%. Sequences were derived from PBMCs, sampled just over 64 days after intestinal transplantation. This chain uses TRBV19 with TRBJ1-5; TRBD1 aligns across 12 bases. The origin of this receptor is a human patient who received an intestinal transplant, so some T cells may come from the graft donor. The DNA of the CDR3 is TGTGCCAGTAGTATCCAACTCCCGGGACAGGGGGCGCGAAGCAATCAGCCCCAGCATTTT. Its protein is CASSIQLPGQGARSNQPQHF.